The T cell receptor (beta chain) under discussion was sequenced for a study of cytomegalovirus exposure and HLA in healthy donors. Trimming took 6 bases from V and 3 from J, leaving 12 bases between them. There are 13 residues in the CDR3. Germline V gives CDR1 WSHSY, CDR2 SAAADI. PCR primers comprised 60 Vbeta and 13 Jbeta primers. Measured with immunoSEQ multiplex PCR; TCRdb has only the in-frame clones, and not every one. The sample holds approximately 170,000 clones, roughly three quarters seen once. This sequence was found in a woman aged 18-29 years in good health and CMV-seronegative. The chain has TRBV10-2 and TRBJ2-7; TRBD1 might be the D (6 bases). Source material: PBMCs. The CDR3 sequence is CASSTGTFYEQYF. The CDR3 DNA follows: TGCGCCAGCAGCACCGGGACATTCTACGAGCAGTACTTC.